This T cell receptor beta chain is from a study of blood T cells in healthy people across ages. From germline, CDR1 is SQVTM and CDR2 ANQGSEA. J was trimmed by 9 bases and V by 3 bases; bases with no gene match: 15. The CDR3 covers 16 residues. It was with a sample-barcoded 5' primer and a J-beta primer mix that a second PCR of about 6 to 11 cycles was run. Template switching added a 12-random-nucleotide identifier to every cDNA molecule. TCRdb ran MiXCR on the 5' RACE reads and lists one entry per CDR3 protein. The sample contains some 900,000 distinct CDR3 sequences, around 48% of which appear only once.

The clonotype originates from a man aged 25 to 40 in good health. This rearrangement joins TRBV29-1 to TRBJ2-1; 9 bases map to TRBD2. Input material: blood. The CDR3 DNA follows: TGCAGCGTTGATCCGATGAATAGCGGGGGACGCGGTGAGCAGTTCTTC. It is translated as CSVDPMNSGGRGEQFF.